The 22 T cell receptor beta chains below were found in one sample sequenced in a study of blood T cell repertoires in COVID-19. Repertoires were generated with immunoSEQ multiplex PCR, while TCRdb's copy carries only in-frame clones and drops some. Among about 470,000 clones listed, roughly 87% were seen once. The sequencing input was PBMCs or T cells enriched from blood (not recorded which). These receptor sequences come from a woman aged 18-29 years who had recovered from COVID-19.

The V gene is TRBV4-1, the J gene TRBJ1-1; D ambiguous. The ends were cut back, 0 bases at V and 5 bases at J, with 13 bases in the middle. Germline lookup yields CDR1 MGHRA and CDR2 YSYEKL. The CDR3 runs to 15 residues. CDR3 DNA: TGCGCCAGCAGCCAAGATACATCTTGGTTTACTGAAGCTTTCTTT. This translates into CASSQDTSWFTEAFF.

The V call is TRBV19, the J call TRBJ1-1, with D perhaps TRBD1 (5 bases). The CDR3 is made up of 10 amino acids. In germline, CDR1 is LNHDA, CDR2 SQIVND (reference sequence). The CDR3 coding sequence is TGTGCTTCAGGGCATCCTGAAGCTTTCTTT. It yields the protein CASGHPEAFF.

This rearrangement joins TRBV5-1 to TRBJ1-5; D perhaps matches TRBD1 (5 bases). Germline V gene lookup returns CDR1 SGHRS and CDR2 YFSETQ. This CDR3 has 15 amino acids. Trimming pared 0 bases from V and 5 bases from J, leaving 12 bases between. CDR3 in DNA: TGCGCCAGCAGCTTGGAGGGGCAGCGGGATCAGCCCCAGCATTTT. Amino acids: CASSLEGQRDQPQHF. The full variable domain, with the rest looked up from reference TRBV5-1 and TRBJ1-5, is KAGVTQTPRYLIKTRGQQVTLSCSPISGHRSVSWYQQTPGQGLQFLFEYFSETQRNKGNFPGRFSGRQFSNSRSEMNVSTLELGDSALYLCASSLEGQRDQPQHFGDGTRLSIL.

The chain carries TRBV12-3 or TRBV12-4 and TRBJ1-1, with a weak D call TRBD1 (5 bases). Trimming took off 1 base at V and 6 bases at J, with 9 bases between the two ends. The CDR3 is 13 amino acids. As DNA, the CDR3 is TGTGCCAGCAGTTTAGGATCGGGGGCTGAAGCTTTCTTT. Its translation: CASSLGSGAEAFF.

The rearrangement links TRBV3-1 (or the pseudogene TRBV3-2) to TRBJ2-2, with D possibly matching TRBD2 (5 bases). Germline V gives CDR1 LGHDT, CDR2 YNNKEL (reference sequence). The CDR3 contains 14 residues. The V gene lost 8 bases and the J gene lost 1 base, with 11 bases spanning the gap. CDR3 DNA: TGTGCCAGCGATTCGAGGGAGAACACCGGGGAGCTGTTTTTT. Translating gives CASDSRENTGELFF.

This clone was recorded once. The CDR3 is CASSLYGENTEAFF. DNA for the CDR3: TGTGCCAGCAGCTTATACGGGGAGAACACTGAAGCTTTCTTT. This chain uses TRBV7-3 with TRBJ1-1; D unresolved. This CDR3 comprises 14 residues. V was trimmed by 2 bases and J by 1 base, leaving 8 bases between them. CDR1 SGHTA and CDR2 FQGTGA come from the germline V gene.

The chain carries TRBV10-2 and TRBJ2-3; 7 positions agree with TRBD2. CDR3 length equals 15 residues. Germline CDR1 WSHSY, CDR2 SAAADI. V lost 4 bases and J lost 0; bases outside the gene matches: 4. CDR3 sequence reads: CASSVDSGSTDTQYF. CDR3 DNA sequence: TGCGCCAGCAGTGTCGATAGCGGGAGCACAGATACGCAGTATTTT.

This rearrangement joins TRBV7-9 to TRBJ1-1; TRBD1 agrees at 7 bases. Germline V lookup: CDR1 SEHNR, CDR2 FQNEAQ (reference sequence). The CDR3 covers 13 residues. J lost 8 bases, V lost 5 bases, and 8 bases had no gene match. CDR3 DNA: TGTGCCAGCAGCCCGCAGACAGGGTCGGAAGCTTTCTTT. Translating gives CASSPQTGSEAFF.

This chain uses TRBV2 with TRBJ2-3; no clear D gene. The CDR3 has 12 residues. Trimming pared 4 bases from V and 2 bases from J, leaving 4 bases between. Germline V lookup: CDR1 SNHLY, CDR2 FYNNEI. The CDR3 DNA reads TGTGCCAGCAGTGTATACACAGATACGCAGTATTTT. It codes for CASSVYTDTQYF.

With regard to this clone: At the DNA level, this CDR3 is encoded by other sequences in the same sample as well. V is TRBV18 and J is TRBJ1-1; no definite D call. The CDR3 runs 15 residues. V lost 2 bases and J lost 1, with 11 bases in between. The germline V gene has CDR1 KGHSH and CDR2 LQKENI. The CDR3 here is CASSPSGGTNTEAFF. DNA of the CDR3: TGTGCCAGCTCACCAAGCGGAGGAACGAACACTGAAGCTTTCTTT.

The V gene is TRBV5-1, the J gene TRBJ2-7; D may be TRBD1 (6 bases). Trimming left V 4 bases short and J 2 bases short, with 13 bases between. The CDR3 totals 14 residues. Germline CDR1 SGHRS, CDR2 YFSETQ. In DNA form, the CDR3 reads TGCGCCAGCAGCGGCCTAACAGGGACCTACGAGCAGTACTTC. Translated, it gives CASSGLTGTYEQYF.

This clone appeared a single time. This rearrangement joins TRBV6-5 to TRBJ2-7; 13 nucleotides agree with TRBD2. Losses at the gene ends were 2 bases for V and 7 bases for J; bases not matched to a gene: 2. Germline V gene sequence: CDR1 MNHEY, CDR2 SVGAGI. This CDR3 region has 14 residues. The CDR3 reads CASSYGGLAGEQYF. The CDR3 nucleotides are TGTGCCAGCAGTTACGGGGGACTAGCGGGGGAGCAGTACTTC.

The chain has TRBV7-2 and TRBJ1-4; D gene uncertain. This CDR3 is 13 amino acids long. Germline V gives CDR1 SGHTA, CDR2 FQGNSA. V lost 0 bases and J lost 10, with 9 bases in between. CDR3 DNA: TGTGCCAGCAGCTTAGCGAGGGAGGGAAAACTGTTTTTT. It specifies CASSLAREGKLFF.

This clone was picked up one time. The chain couples TRBV3-1 (or the pseudogene TRBV3-2) to TRBJ1-6, with D possibly being TRBD1 (5 bases). CDR3 size: 16 residues. Looked up from germline, CDR1 is LGHDT and CDR2 is YNNKEL (reference sequence). Deletions cut 0 bases from V and 8 bases from J, with 14 bases between. In DNA, the CDR3 is TGTGCCAGCAGCCAAGATATCGCAGGGTTCTATTCACCCCTCCACTTT. This gives the protein CASSQDIAGFYSPLHF.

The rearrangement joins TRBV2 to TRBJ2-6; 7 nucleotides align to TRBD2. From germline, CDR1 is SNHLY and CDR2 FYNNEI. The ends lost 1 base at V and 10 bases at J; junction bases unmatched: 4. The length of the CDR3 is 14 residues. The CDR3: CASSEGGGLNVLTF. CDR3 in DNA: TGTGCCAGCAGTGAAGGGGGAGGGTTGAACGTCCTGACTTTC. Filled out from reference TRBV2 and TRBJ2-6, the complete variable domain reads EPEVTQTPSHQVTQMGQEVILRCVPISNHLYFYWYRQILGQKVEFLVSFYNNEISEKSEIFDDQFSVERPDGSNFTLKIRSTKLEDSAMYFCASSEGGGLNVLTFGAGSRLTVL.

This clone has just one count. The V and J genes are TRBV16 and TRBJ2-2; D uncertain. CDR3 length: 13 residues. The germline CDR1 and CDR2 sequences are KGHSY and FQNENV. Trimming took 4 bases from V and 4 from J, leaving 7 bases between them. CDR3 amino acids: CASSPTATGELFF. The CDR3 region has the DNA TGTGCCAGCAGCCCTACAGCCACCGGGGAGCTGTTTTTT.

V is TRBV19 and J is TRBJ2-7, with 9 bases that match TRBD1. CDR3 length: 16 residues. J lost 1 base, V lost 5 bases, and 9 bases had no gene match. Germline CDR1 is LNHDA and CDR2 is SQIVND (reference sequence). The CDR3 loop is CASSETGTGISYEQYF. In DNA, the CDR3 is TGTGCCAGTAGTGAGACCGGGACAGGGATTTCCTACGAGCAGTACTTC. Supplemented by reference TRBV19 and TRBJ2-7, the full variable domain reads DGGITQSPKYLFRKEGQNVTLSCEQNLNHDAMYWYRQDPGQGLRLIYYSQIVNDFQKGDIAEGYSVSREKKESFPLTVTSAQKNPTAFYLCASSETGTGISYEQYFGPGTRLTVT.

The rearrangement links TRBV29-1 to TRBJ2-3; 8 nucleotides line up with TRBD2. Germline CDR1 and CDR2: SQVTM and ANQGSEA. The CDR3 loop spans 14 amino acids. The V segment lost 1 base and the J segment 4 bases; nucleotides outside the gene matches: 4. The CDR3 sequence: CSVEVAGSADTQYF. CDR3 coding DNA: TGCAGCGTTGAAGTAGCGGGGTCCGCAGATACGCAGTATTTT.

The chain employs TRBV7-8 and TRBJ1-3, with 7 positions matching TRBD1. The CDR3 has 15 amino acids. With 5 bases clipped from V and 3 bases from J, the junction kept 7 bases outside the gene matches. Germline lookup yields CDR1 SGHVS and CDR2 FQNEAQ. CDR3 sequence (DNA): TGTGCCAGCAGCCCCACAGGGGCCGGTGGAAACACCATATATTTT. This sequence encodes CASSPTGAGGNTIYF.

CDR3 in amino acids: CASSFDTGNEQFF. DNA of the CDR3: TGCGCCAGCAGCTTCGACACTGGAAATGAGCAGTTCTTC. The V and J genes are TRBV5-1 and TRBJ2-1; D unclear. CDR3 length: 13 amino acids. In germline, CDR1 is SGHRS, CDR2 YFSETQ. With 2 bases removed from V and 7 bases from J, the gap between germline ends came to 10 bases.

The J gene is TRBJ2-2, the V gene TRBV5-4; TRBD2 agrees at 7 bases. Germline CDR1 SGHNT, CDR2 YYREEE (reference sequence). The V gene end was trimmed by 5 bases and the J gene end by 6 bases; junction bases not matched to a gene: 7. The CDR3 totals 14 residues. This chain's CDR3 is CASRSGLESGELFF. The CDR3 DNA reads as TGTGCCAGCAGATCCGGACTAGAGTCCGGGGAGCTGTTTTTT. The whole variable domain, remainder taken from reference TRBV5-4 and TRBJ2-2, is ETGVTQSPTHLIKTRGQQVTLRCSSQSGHNTVSWYQQALGQGPQFIFQYYREEENGRGNFPPRFSGLQFPNYSSELNVNALELDDSALYLCASRSGLESGELFFGEGSRLTVL.

This chain connects TRBV10-3 to TRBJ1-2; D is possibly TRBD1 (5 bases). CDR1 and CDR2 from the germline V gene are ENHRY and SYGVKD. The CDR3 runs to 13 residues. Trimming pared 5 bases from V and 3 bases from J, leaving 10 bases between. CDR3 loop: CAISQGQDYGYTF. For the CDR3, the DNA is TGTGCCATCAGTCAGGGTCAGGACTATGGCTACACCTTC.